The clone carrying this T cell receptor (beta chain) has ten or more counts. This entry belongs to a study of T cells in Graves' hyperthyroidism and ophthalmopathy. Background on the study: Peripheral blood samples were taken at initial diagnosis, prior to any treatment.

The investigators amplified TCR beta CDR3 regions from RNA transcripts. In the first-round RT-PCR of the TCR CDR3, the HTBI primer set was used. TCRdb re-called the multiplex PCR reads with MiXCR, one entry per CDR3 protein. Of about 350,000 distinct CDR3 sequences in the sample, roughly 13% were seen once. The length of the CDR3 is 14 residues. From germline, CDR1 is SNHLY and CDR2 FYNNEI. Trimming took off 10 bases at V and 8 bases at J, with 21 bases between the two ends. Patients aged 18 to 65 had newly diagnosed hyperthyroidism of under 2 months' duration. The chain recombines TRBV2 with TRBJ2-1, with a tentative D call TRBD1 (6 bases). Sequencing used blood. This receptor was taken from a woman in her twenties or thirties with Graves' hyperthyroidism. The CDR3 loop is CATPEGEVGDEQFF. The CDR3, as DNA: TGTGCCACTCCTGAGGGGGAAGTGGGGGATGAGCAGTTCTTC.